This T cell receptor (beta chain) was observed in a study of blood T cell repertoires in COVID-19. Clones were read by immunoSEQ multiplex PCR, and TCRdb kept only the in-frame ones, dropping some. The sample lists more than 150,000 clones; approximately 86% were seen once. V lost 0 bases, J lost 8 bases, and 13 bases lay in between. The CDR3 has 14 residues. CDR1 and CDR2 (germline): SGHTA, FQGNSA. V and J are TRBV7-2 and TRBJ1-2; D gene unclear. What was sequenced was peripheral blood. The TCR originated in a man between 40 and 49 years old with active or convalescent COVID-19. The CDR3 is CASSLAGDSFGYTF. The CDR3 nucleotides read TGTGCCAGCAGCTTAGCAGGAGACTCCTTCGGCTACACCTTC.